The source of this T cell receptor beta chain is a study of T cell responses to AZD1222 COVID-19 vaccine. Some clones are missing from TCRdb's copy, which holds only in-frame ones; the method was immunoSEQ multiplex PCR. The table shows 90,000 to 110,000 clones, with roughly 80% occurring only once. The sample consisted of peripheral blood, taken on day 0 of AZD1222 vaccination. The sequence derives from an adult in good health.

In DNA form, the CDR3 reads TGCGCCAGCAGTAGAGACTGGCAGGTTTCTGGAAACACCATATATTTT. Translation: CASSRDWQVSGNTIYF. V gene TRBV5-1 combines with J gene TRBJ1-3; D call uncertain. Germline V gives CDR1 SGHRS, CDR2 YFSETQ. V lost 5 bases, J lost 1 base, and 16 bases lay in between. The CDR3 runs to 16 residues.